Listed below are T cell receptor beta chains from one sample, sequenced in a study of CD8+CD57+ T cells in acquired aplastic anemia. A single record per CDR3 protein comes from TCRdb applying MiXCR to the reads. This table has around 500,000 distinct CDR3 sequences, roughly a third appearing once. The sequenced sample consisted of sorted CD4+, CD8+, or CD8+CD57+ T cells (not recorded which) from PBMCs. The receptors here all came from a human donor with aplastic anemia. Both conserved end residues are part of each CDR3. Only some rows state a clone size, as once, few, many or a class for expanded clones.

clone_size	v_call	j_call	cdr3_aa
many	TRBV2	TRBJ2-7	CASSEEAGLDYEQYF
NA	TRBV14	TRBJ1-3	CASSRRLSGNTIYF
few	TRBV5-4	TRBJ2-2	CASSLSVNTGELFF
few	TRBV2	TRBJ1-2	CASSEAGDPTYGYTF
many	TRBV29-1	TRBJ2-2	CSVLTSLNTGELFF
many	TRBV20-1	TRBJ2-7	CSAAPSGSYEQYF
NA	TRBV10-2	TRBJ2-7	CASSVTKRGQNEQYF
NA	TRBV10-3	TRBJ1-2	CAIGSSGNTF
few	TRBV5-1	TRBJ1-1	CASSWEVNTEAFF
few	TRBV15	TRBJ2-3	CATSRDLSGRTQYF
NA	TRBV6-1	TRBJ1-4	CASKMAGDLSNEKLFF
few	TRBV4-1	TRBJ2-7	CASSQDVVGSSYEQYF
NA	TRBV30	TRBJ2-2	CAWSPSGRDAGELFF
few	TRBV10-3	TRBJ1-1	CASSFAYREVGTEAFF
few	TRBV13	TRBJ2-7	CASSLGGSGVSYEQYF
NA	TRBV20-1	TRBJ1-1	CSARDVGVTLMNTEAFF
NA	TRBV5-1	TRBJ2-2	CASSTGGSTGELFF
many	TRBV4-3	TRBJ1-6	CASSQLGGSDSPLHF
few	TRBV29-1	TRBJ2-7	CSVGVEPYEQYF